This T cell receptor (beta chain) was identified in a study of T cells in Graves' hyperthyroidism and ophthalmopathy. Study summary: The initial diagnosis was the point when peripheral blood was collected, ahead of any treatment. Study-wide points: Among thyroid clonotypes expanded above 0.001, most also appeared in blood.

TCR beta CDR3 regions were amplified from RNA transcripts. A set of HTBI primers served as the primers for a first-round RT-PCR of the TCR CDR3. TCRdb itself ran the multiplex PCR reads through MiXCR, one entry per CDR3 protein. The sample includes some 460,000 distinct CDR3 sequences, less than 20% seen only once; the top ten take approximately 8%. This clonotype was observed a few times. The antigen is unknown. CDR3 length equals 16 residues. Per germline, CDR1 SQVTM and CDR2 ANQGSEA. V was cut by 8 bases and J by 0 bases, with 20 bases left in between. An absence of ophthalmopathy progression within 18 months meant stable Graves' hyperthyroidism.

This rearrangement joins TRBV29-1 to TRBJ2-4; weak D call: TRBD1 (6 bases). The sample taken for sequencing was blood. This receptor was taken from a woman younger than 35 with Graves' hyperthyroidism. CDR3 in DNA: TGCAGCTCACGGAGGTCACAGGGCCCAGCCAAAAACATTCAGTACTTC. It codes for CSSRRSQGPAKNIQYF.